The T cell receptor beta chain described here comes from a study of CD8 T cells in Susac syndrome. V was clipped by 5 bases and J by 0 bases, with 14 bases between them. The CDR3 runs to 16 residues. Germline CDR1 is LNHDA and CDR2 is SQIVND (reference sequence). The table lists this clonotype with a count of one. TCR beta sequencing was performed on blood CD8+ and CD4+ T cells. The multiple sclerosis control group comprised treatment-naive patients with stable or active relapsing-remitting disease. An amount of RNA that ranged from roughly 0.5 to 1 ug was reverse transcribed with random hexamers. TCR beta CDR3 was amplified by immunoSEQ covering 54 Vbeta and 13 Jbeta. Each CDR3 protein is one row after TCRdb ran MiXCR on the immunoSEQ multiplex PCR reads. The sample gives 150,000 to 200,000 distinct CDR3 sequences, around 94% of which show up once; almost 0.095% is in the top ten.

The chain recombines TRBV19 with TRBJ2-1; D gene unclear. This TCR came from a human donor with multiple sclerosis. Sequencing input: CD4+ T cells from PBMCs. The CDR3 nucleotides are TGTGCCAGTAGTCCCCCTCCAGATAGCTCCTACAATGAGCAGTTCTTC. It translates to CASSPPPDSSYNEQFF.